These 24 T cell receptor beta chains originate from one sample sequenced in a study of T cell clonotyping in hematopoietic cell transplantation. TCRdb's table, derived via immunoSEQ multiplex PCR, lists solely in-frame clones and lacks some. The sample has tens of thousands of clones, almost 97% seen once. Time point given: recipient sample about 28 days before transplant, after cytoreduction. The starting material was peripheral blood mononuclear cells, obtained before stem cell transplant. These receptors came from a woman aged 45-59 years with acute myeloid leukemia. Some clones in this sample may be carry-over from other donors' samples.

The gene calls are TRBV7-3 and TRBJ1-2; tentative D call: TRBD1 (5 bases). The CDR3 is 14 residues long. Germline V gene sequence: CDR1 SGHTA, CDR2 FQGTGA. The V gene lost 6 bases and the J gene lost 9 bases, with 20 bases spanning the gap. In DNA, the CDR3 is TGTGCCAGCAGACCCGACAGCTACCCGTTTAGCTACACCTTC. Its protein product is CASRPDSYPFSYTF.

The V and J genes are TRBV5-4 and TRBJ2-2; D gene uncertain. The CDR3 extends over 13 amino acids. The V and J ends lost 2 bases and 3 bases respectively, with 5 bases between them. In germline, CDR1 is SGHNT, CDR2 YYREEE (reference sequence). The CDR3 DNA reads TGTGCCAGCAGCTTTACGGACACCGGGGAGCTGTTTTTT. Amino acids: CASSFTDTGELFF. The full variable domain, rest sourced from reference TRBV5-4 and TRBJ2-2, is ETGVTQSPTHLIKTRGQQVTLRCSSQSGHNTVSWYQQALGQGPQFIFQYYREEENGRGNFPPRFSGLQFPNYSSELNVNALELDDSALYLCASSFTDTGELFFGEGSRLTVL.

The genes are TRBV2 and TRBJ2-1; no clear D gene. This CDR3 region has 13 residues. The V gene lost 7 bases and the J gene lost 5 bases, with 12 bases spanning the gap. In germline, CDR1 is SNHLY, CDR2 FYNNEI. CDR3 nucleotides: TGTGCCAGCATCTTCGGGCGAAACAATGAGCAGTTCTTC. Residues: CASIFGRNNEQFF.

This chain uses TRBV6-1 with TRBJ1-5; a possible D gene is TRBD1 (6 bases). This CDR3 is 13 amino acids long. Trimming removed 5 bases from V and 7 bases from J, with 12 bases in between. Germline V CDR1 and CDR2: MNHNS, SASEGT. CDR3 sequence reads: CASSHEGGQPQHF. The CDR3 DNA is TGTGCCAGCAGTCATGAGGGGGGACAGCCCCAGCATTTT.

The chain carries TRBV6-5 and TRBJ1-5; 7 nucleotides match TRBD1. The CDR3 loop spans 14 amino acids. From germline, CDR1 is MNHEY and CDR2 SVGAGI. V shed 5 bases and J 2 bases; nucleotides not matched to a gene: 3. The CDR3: CASSRQGGNQPQHF. In DNA form, the CDR3 reads TGTGCCAGCAGTAGACAGGGAGGCAATCAGCCCCAGCATTTT.

This clone was recorded only once. The chain combines TRBV6-5 with TRBJ2-7, with a weak D call TRBD1 (6 bases). Germline-derived CDR1 and CDR2 are MNHEY and SVGAGI. This CDR3 is built from 14 residues. V was shortened by 8 bases and J by 6 bases, with 20 bases between the two germline ends. This chain's CDR3 is CASSDLGTFGEQYF. CDR3 bases: TGTGCCAGCTCCGACCTCGGGACATTCGGCGAGCAGTACTTC.

This sequence joins TRBV10-3 and TRBJ2-7; D possibly corresponds to TRBD2 (5 bases). This CDR3 is built from 13 residues. The germline gives CDR1 ENHRY, CDR2 SYGVKD. Trimming took 3 bases from V and 6 from J, leaving 12 bases between them. The CDR3 protein is CAISDASLVEQYF. CDR3 nucleotides: TGTGCCATCAGTGACGCTAGCCTTGTCGAGCAGTACTTC.

V is TRBV7-2 and J is TRBJ2-1, with 12 bases matching TRBD2. V was clipped by 0 bases and J by 2 bases; unmatched bases: 5. CDR3 size: 18 residues. Looked up from germline, CDR1 is SGHTA and CDR2 is FQGNSA. The CDR3 DNA sequence: TGTGCCAGCAGCTTAGCGAGTACTAGCGGGGGGCCCTACAATGAGCAGTTCTTC. Protein sequence: CASSLASTSGGPYNEQFF.

The V gene is TRBV19, the J gene TRBJ1-2; tentative D call: TRBD1 (6 bases). Germline V gene data show CDR1 as LNHDA and CDR2 as SQIVND (reference sequence). V was pared by 7 bases and J by 6 bases, with 18 bases between. The CDR3 has 14 residues. CDR3 sequence: CASTPSRGKNGYTF. The CDR3, as DNA: TGTGCCAGTACCCCCTCCAGGGGAAAAAATGGCTACACCTTC.

This chain joins TRBV30 and TRBJ2-7; the D is unclear. CDR1 and CDR2 from the germline V gene are GTSNPN and SVGIG (reference sequence). V was clipped by 1 base and J by 3 bases, with 13 bases between them. The length of the CDR3 is 14 residues. In nucleotides, the CDR3 is TGTGCCTGGAGTGACGGTACCGAAATCTACGAGCAGTACTTC. Amino acids: CAWSDGTEIYEQYF.

The rearrangement joins TRBV7-2 to TRBJ2-3; 8 positions agree with TRBD1. J gave up 4 bases and V 6 bases, and 6 bases lay outside the gene matches. This CDR3 contains 14 residues. Looked up from germline, CDR1 is SGHTA and CDR2 is FQGNSA. CDR3 sequence (DNA): TGTGCCAGCAGGTCCGGGACAGGTGCAGATACGCAGTATTTT. Its protein product is CASRSGTGADTQYF. The variable domain in full, completed from reference TRBV7-2 and TRBJ2-3, reads GAGVSQSPSNKVTEKGKDVELRCDPISGHTALYWYRQSLGQGLEFLIYFQGNSAPDKSGLPSDRFSAERTGGSVSTLTIQRTQQEDSAVYLCASRSGTGADTQYFGPGTRLTVL.

The chain is built from TRBV5-1 and TRBJ1-5; no clear D. With 0 bases removed from V and 6 bases from J, the gap between germline ends came to 13 bases. Germline V gives CDR1 SGHRS, CDR2 YFSETQ. This CDR3 spans 15 amino acids. The CDR3 DNA sequence: TGCGCCAGCAGCTTGGGGTCGGGGTTTGGTCAGCCCCAGCATTTT. Residues: CASSLGSGFGQPQHF.

The chain uses TRBV4-1 and TRBJ1-3; 9 positions match TRBD1. CDR3 size: 17 residues. Per germline, CDR1 MGHRA and CDR2 YSYEKL. V lost 4 bases and J lost 4; bases outside the gene matches: 11. CDR3 region: CASSRAGQGNVGNTIYF. In DNA, the CDR3 is TGCGCCAGCAGCCGGGCGGGACAGGGAAACGTCGGAAACACCATATATTTT.

The rearrangement links TRBV5-1 to TRBJ1-3; D possibly corresponds to TRBD1 (6 bases). V was pared by 6 bases and J by 2 bases, with 15 bases between. The germline gives CDR1 SGHRS, CDR2 YFSETQ. The CDR3 length is 15 residues. DNA for the CDR3: TGCGCCAGCACCATGGGGGGCATTACTGGAAACACCATATATTTT. This gives the protein CASTMGGITGNTIYF.

This CDR3 is CASSSTARNTEAFF. The CDR3 DNA sequence: TGTGCCAGCAGCTCTACGGCACGGAACACTGAAGCTTTCTTT. The rearrangement joins TRBV7-9 to TRBJ1-1; D unresolved. CDR3 size: 14 residues. Deletions cut 4 bases from V and 1 base from J, with 10 bases between. The germline V gene encodes CDR1 SEHNR and CDR2 FQNEAQ (reference sequence).

The gene calls are TRBV6-5 and TRBJ1-3; D not certain. Trimming stripped 4 bases from V and 0 bases from J, with 10 bases between. From germline, CDR1 is MNHEY and CDR2 SVGAGI. The CDR3 is 15 residues long. CDR3 in DNA: TGTGCCAGCAGTTTAGATTTAGCCTCTGGAAACACCATATATTTT. It yields the protein CASSLDLASGNTIYF.

The CDR3 coding sequence is TGCAGCGTTGGGACTAGCGGGTTCAGCACAGATACGCAGTATTTT. It is translated as CSVGTSGFSTDTQYF. The gene calls are TRBV29-1 and TRBJ2-3, with TRBD2 matching 11 bases. J was trimmed by 0 bases and V by 4 bases; bases with no gene match: 3. The CDR3 spans 15 residues. Germline V gives CDR1 SQVTM, CDR2 ANQGSEA.

V and J are TRBV30 and TRBJ1-5, with unresolved D. The germline gives CDR1 GTSNPN, CDR2 SVGIG (reference sequence). V shed 3 bases and J shed 1 base, with 19 bases lying between them. This CDR3 has 17 amino acids. The CDR3 spells CAWRLGNVGLSNQPQHF. The CDR3 DNA follows: TGTGCCTGGAGATTAGGGAATGTCGGTTTGAGCAATCAGCCCCAGCATTTT.

The V call is TRBV10-3, the J call TRBJ1-1, with D perhaps matching TRBD1 (5 bases). Germline CDR1 and CDR2: ENHRY and SYGVKD. CDR3 size: 13 residues. Trimming left V 1 base short and J 7 bases short, with 10 bases between. The CDR3 DNA reads as TGTGCCATCAGTGAGTTGGGACGGGGTGAAGCTTTCTTT. Protein product: CAISELGRGEAFF.

V is TRBV7-8 and J is TRBJ2-7; perhaps D is TRBD1 or TRBD2 (5 bases each). The CDR3 is 16 amino acids. CDR1 and CDR2 (germline): SGHVS, FQNEAQ. The ends were cut back, 2 bases at V and 1 base at J, with 15 bases in the middle. As DNA, the CDR3 is TGTGCCAGCAGCTTATTTGGGGGAGTTGCGTCCTACGAGCAGTACTTC. As protein: CASSLFGGVASYEQYF.

The CDR3 coding sequence is TGTGCCAGCAGCGAACCGGGACGGTACCAAGAGACCCAGTACTTC. Translation: CASSEPGRYQETQYF. The chain joins TRBV21-1 to TRBJ2-5. TRBV21-1 is flagged as a pseudogene. The CDR3 consists of 15 residues.

The chain joins TRBV2 to TRBJ1-3, with D unclear. This CDR3 is 12 amino acids long. Germline CDR1 reads SNHLY; CDR2 reads FYNNEI. Trimming pared 11 bases from V and 3 bases from J, leaving 11 bases between. The CDR3 loop reads CAHAGVGNTIYF. In DNA form, the CDR3 reads TGTGCCCACGCCGGGGTTGGAAACACCATATATTTT. Looking up the rest from reference TRBV2 and TRBJ1-3 gives the full variable domain: EPEVTQTPSHQVTQMGQEVILRCVPISNHLYFYWYRQILGQKVEFLVSFYNNEISEKSEIFDDQFSVERPDGSNFTLKIRSTKLEDSAMYFCAHAGVGNTIYFGEGSWLTVV.

In this sample, this clone turned up once. This chain links TRBV30 with TRBJ2-2; tentatively, D is TRBD2 (5 bases). Between the trimmed V and J ends, which lost 1 base and 5 bases, there was a span of 11 bases. Germline V CDR1 and CDR2: GTSNPN, SVGIG (reference sequence). The CDR3 length is 14 residues. The CDR3 loop is CAWSAGFVTGELFF. CDR3 nucleotides: TGTGCCTGGAGTGCGGGATTTGTTACCGGGGAGCTGTTTTTT.

The rearrangement uses TRBV28 and TRBJ1-2; tentative D call: TRBD1 (5 bases). The CDR3 has 13 residues. Trimming removed 3 bases at V and 7 bases at J, with 12 bases between. The V gene's germline CDR1 is MDHEN and CDR2 SYDVKM. The CDR3 region is CASSLAGPFGYTF. The CDR3, as DNA: TGTGCCAGCAGTTTGGCAGGGCCCTTTGGCTACACCTTC.